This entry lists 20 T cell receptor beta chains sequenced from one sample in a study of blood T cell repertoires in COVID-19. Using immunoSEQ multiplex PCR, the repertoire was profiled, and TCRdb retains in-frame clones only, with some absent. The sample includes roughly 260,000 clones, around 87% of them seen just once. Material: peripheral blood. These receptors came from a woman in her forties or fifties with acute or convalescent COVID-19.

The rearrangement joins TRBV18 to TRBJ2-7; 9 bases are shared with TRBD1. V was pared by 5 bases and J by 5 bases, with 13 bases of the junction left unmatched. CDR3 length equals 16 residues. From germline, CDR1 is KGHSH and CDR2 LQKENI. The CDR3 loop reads CASSVYRDRVGNEQYF. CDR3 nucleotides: TGTGCCAGCTCAGTCTACCGGGACAGGGTAGGGAACGAGCAGTACTTC.

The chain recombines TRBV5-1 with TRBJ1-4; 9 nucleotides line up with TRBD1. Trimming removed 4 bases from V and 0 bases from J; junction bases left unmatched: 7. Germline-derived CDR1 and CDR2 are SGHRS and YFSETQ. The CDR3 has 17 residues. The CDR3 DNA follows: TGCGCCAGCAGCCCCCCGGGACAGGGCGCAACTAATGAAAAACTGTTTTTT. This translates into CASSPPGQGATNEKLFF.

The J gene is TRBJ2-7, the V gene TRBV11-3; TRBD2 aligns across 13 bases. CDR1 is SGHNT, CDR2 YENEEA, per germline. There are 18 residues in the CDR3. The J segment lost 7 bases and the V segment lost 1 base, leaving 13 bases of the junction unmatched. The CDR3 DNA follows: TGTGCCAGCAGCTTAGGTGGACTAGCGGGAGAGCCGAGAGGGGAGCAGTACTTC. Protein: CASSLGGLAGEPRGEQYF. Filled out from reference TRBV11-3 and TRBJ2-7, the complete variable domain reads EAGVVQSPRYKIIEKKQPVAFWCNPISGHNTLYWYLQNLGQGPELLIRYENEEAVDDSQLPKDRFSAERLKGVDSTLKIQPAELGDSAVYLCASSLGGLAGEPRGEQYFGPGTRLTVT.

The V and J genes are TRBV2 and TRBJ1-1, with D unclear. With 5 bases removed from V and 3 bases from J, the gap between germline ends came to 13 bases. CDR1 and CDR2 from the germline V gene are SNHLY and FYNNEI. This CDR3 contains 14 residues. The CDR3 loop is CASSRLTSDTEAFF. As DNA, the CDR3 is TGTGCCAGCAGTAGGTTGACTTCGGACACTGAAGCTTTCTTT.

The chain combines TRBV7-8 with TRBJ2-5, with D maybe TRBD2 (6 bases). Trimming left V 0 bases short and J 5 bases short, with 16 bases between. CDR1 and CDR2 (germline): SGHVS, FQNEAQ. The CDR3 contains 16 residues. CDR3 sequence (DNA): TGTGCCAGCAGCTTAGCCCGGACTCTCCGGGGGGAGACCCAGTACTTC. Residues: CASSLARTLRGETQYF.

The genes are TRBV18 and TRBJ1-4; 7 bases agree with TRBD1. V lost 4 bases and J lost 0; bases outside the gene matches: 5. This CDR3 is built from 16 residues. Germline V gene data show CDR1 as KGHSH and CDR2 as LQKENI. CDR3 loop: CASSRQQGSTNEKLFF. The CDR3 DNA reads TGTGCCAGCTCACGGCAACAGGGGTCAACTAATGAAAAACTGTTTTTT.

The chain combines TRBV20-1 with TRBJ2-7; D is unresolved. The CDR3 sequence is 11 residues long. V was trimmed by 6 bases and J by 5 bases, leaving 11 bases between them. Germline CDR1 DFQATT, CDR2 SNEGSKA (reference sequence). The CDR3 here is CSAPPVNEQYF. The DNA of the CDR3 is TGCAGTGCGCCGCCGGTAAACGAGCAGTACTTC.

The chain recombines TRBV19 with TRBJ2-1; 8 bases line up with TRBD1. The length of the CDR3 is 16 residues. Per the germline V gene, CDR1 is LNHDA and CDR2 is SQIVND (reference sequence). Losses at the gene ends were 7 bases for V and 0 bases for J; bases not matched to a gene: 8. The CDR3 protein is CASKAGGYLSYNEQFF. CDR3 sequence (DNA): TGTGCCAGTAAAGCAGGGGGCTACCTCTCCTACAATGAGCAGTTCTTC.

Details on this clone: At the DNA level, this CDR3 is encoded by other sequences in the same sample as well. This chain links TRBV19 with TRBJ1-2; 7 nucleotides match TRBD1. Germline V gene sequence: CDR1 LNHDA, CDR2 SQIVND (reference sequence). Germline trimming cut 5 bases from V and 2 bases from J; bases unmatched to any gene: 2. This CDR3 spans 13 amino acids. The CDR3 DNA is TGTGCCAGTAGTCCACAGGGGAACTATGGCTACACCTTC. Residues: CASSPQGNYGYTF.

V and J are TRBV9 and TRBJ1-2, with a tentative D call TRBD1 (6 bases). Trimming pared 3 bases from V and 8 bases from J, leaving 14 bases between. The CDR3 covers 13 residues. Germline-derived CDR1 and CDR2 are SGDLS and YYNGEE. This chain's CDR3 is CASSAQGLWGYTF. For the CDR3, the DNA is TGTGCCAGCAGCGCGCAGGGGCTCTGGGGCTACACCTTC.

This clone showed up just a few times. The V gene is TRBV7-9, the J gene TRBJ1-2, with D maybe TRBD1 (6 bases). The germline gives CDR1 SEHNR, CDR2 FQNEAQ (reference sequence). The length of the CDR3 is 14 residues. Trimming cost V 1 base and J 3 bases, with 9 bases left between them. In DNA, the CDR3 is TGTGCCAGCAGCTTAGGTCGACAGGACTATGGCTACACCTTC. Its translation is CASSLGRQDYGYTF.

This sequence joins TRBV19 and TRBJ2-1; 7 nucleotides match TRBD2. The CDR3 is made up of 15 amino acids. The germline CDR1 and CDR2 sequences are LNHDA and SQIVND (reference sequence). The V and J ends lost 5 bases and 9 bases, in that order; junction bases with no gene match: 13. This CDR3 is CASSPRLATDGEQFF. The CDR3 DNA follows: TGTGCCAGTAGTCCGAGACTAGCTACGGATGGTGAGCAGTTCTTC.

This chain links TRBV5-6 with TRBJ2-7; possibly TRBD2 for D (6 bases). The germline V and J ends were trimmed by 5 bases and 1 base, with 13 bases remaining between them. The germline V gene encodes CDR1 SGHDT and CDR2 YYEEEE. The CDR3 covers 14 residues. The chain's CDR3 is CASRVIAESYEQYF. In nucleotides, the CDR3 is TGTGCCAGCAGGGTGATAGCGGAATCCTACGAGCAGTACTTC.

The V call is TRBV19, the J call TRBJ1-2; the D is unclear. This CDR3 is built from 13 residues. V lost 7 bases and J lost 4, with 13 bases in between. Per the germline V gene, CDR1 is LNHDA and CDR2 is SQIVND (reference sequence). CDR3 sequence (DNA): TGTGCCAGTACCGCCGGGTCGCGCTATGGCTACACCTTC. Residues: CASTAGSRYGYTF.

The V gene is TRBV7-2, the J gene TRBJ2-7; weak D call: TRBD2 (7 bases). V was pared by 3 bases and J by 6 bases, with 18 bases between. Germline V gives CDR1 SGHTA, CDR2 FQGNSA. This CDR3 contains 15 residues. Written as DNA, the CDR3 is TGTGCCAGCAGCTTGATGGCCAGCGGGACATCCGAGCAGTACTTC. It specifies CASSLMASGTSEQYF.

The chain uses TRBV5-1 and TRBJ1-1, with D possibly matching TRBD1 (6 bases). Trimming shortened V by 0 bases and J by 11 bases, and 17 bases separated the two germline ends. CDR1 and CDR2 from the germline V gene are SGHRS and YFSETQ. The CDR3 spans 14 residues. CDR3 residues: CASSLEGGSVVAFF. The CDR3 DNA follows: TGCGCCAGCAGCTTGGAAGGGGGAAGTGTTGTGGCTTTCTTT.

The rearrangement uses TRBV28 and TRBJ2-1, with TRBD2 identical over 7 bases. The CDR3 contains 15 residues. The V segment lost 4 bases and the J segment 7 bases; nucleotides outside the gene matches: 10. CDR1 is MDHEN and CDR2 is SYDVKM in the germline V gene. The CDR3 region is CASSSQTSEGNEQFF. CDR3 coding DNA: TGTGCCAGCAGTTCACAAACTAGCGAGGGTAATGAGCAGTTCTTC.

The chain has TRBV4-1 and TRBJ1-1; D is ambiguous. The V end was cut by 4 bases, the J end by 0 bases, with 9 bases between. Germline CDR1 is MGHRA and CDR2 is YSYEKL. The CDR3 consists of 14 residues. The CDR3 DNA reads TGCGCCAGCAGCCCGCGGGAGATGAACACTGAAGCTTTCTTT. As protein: CASSPREMNTEAFF.

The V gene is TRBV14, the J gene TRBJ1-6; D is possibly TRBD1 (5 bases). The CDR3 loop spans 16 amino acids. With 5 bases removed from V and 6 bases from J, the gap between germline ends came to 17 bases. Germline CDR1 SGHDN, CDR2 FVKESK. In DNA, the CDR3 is TGTGCCAGCAGCGAAACCAAAAGGGGATTTAATTCACCCCTCCACTTT. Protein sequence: CASSETKRGFNSPLHF.

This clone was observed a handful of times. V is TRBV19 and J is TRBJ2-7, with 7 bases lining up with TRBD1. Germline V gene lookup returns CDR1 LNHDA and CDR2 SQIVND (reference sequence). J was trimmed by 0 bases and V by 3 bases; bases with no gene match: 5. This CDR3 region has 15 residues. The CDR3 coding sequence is TGTGCCAGTAGTATTCAACAGGGGAGCTCCTACGAGCAGTACTTC. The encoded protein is CASSIQQGSSYEQYF.